The 6 T cell receptor beta chains presented below share a single source sample, sequenced in a study of blood T cell repertoires in COVID-19. Only in-frame clones appear in the TCRdb table, and some are missing; sequencing was by immunoSEQ multiplex PCR. Among about 80,000 clones listed, around 89% were seen once. The sample comprised peripheral blood. These receptors all come from an elderly woman with acute or convalescent COVID-19.

The chain combines TRBV9 with TRBJ2-3, with 11 bases identical to TRBD2. Looked up from germline, CDR1 is SGDLS and CDR2 is YYNGEE. The CDR3 is 16 amino acids. J gave up 5 bases and V 4 bases, and 9 bases lay outside the gene matches. The DNA for the CDR3 is TGTGCCAGCAGCTCGAACCTAGCGGGGGGACTAGATACGCAGTATTTT. This gives the protein CASSSNLAGGLDTQYF. The full variable domain, with the rest looked up from reference TRBV9 and TRBJ2-3, is DSGVTQTPKHLITATGQRVTLRCSPRSGDLSVYWYQQSLDQGLQFLIQYYNGEERAKGNILERFSAQQFPDLHSELNLSSLELGDSALYFCASSSNLAGGLDTQYFGPGTRLTVL.

This clone was seen once. The rearrangement links TRBV7-9 to TRBJ2-3; 11 positions agree with TRBD2. CDR1 is SEHNR and CDR2 is FQNEAQ in the germline V gene (reference sequence). The CDR3 totals 16 residues. J was trimmed by 0 bases and V by 5 bases; bases with no gene match: 4. CDR3 residues: CASSLWTSGSTDTQYF. Written as DNA, the CDR3 is TGTGCCAGCAGCCTCTGGACTAGCGGGAGCACAGATACGCAGTATTTT.

The J gene is TRBJ2-1, the V gene TRBV14; D unresolved. The germline gives CDR1 SGHDN, CDR2 FVKESK. The CDR3 is 14 residues long. V dropped 7 bases and J dropped 4 bases, with 14 bases sitting between them. The CDR3 bases are TGTGCCAGCAAAAGAACCAACCTATACAATGAGCAGTTCTTC. Amino acids: CASKRTNLYNEQFF.

This chain uses TRBV5-1 with TRBJ2-6; no clear D. CDR1 and CDR2 (germline): SGHRS, YFSETQ. The CDR3 contains 16 residues. V lost 4 bases to trimming and J lost 4 bases, with 15 bases between them. CDR3 DNA sequence: TGCGCCAGCAGCCTACGCCCTGGTTCCGGGGCCAACGTCCTGACTTTC. As protein: CASSLRPGSGANVLTF.

The chain is built from TRBV13 and TRBJ2-3; D not resolved. The CDR3 loop spans 14 amino acids. CDR1 is PRHDT, CDR2 FYEKMQ, per germline (reference sequence). V was shortened by 2 bases and J by 7 bases, with 13 bases between the two germline ends. The CDR3 region is CASSLPGKLNTQYF. CDR3 nucleotides: TGTGCCAGCAGCTTACCCGGTAAATTGAATACGCAGTATTTT.

There are a few counts of this clone. The chain recombines TRBV4-2 with TRBJ2-2; D might be TRBD2 (7 bases). The CDR3 consists of 19 residues. CDR1 and CDR2 (germline): LGHNA, YNFKEQ. The germline V and J ends were trimmed by 4 bases and 5 bases, with 26 bases remaining between them. CDR3 loop: CASSLLPGGAGAGTGELFF. Here the CDR3 DNA reads TGTGCCAGCAGCCTCCTCCCGGGGGGCGCGGGGGCGGGAACCGGGGAGCTGTTTTTT.